This TCR beta chain was documented in a study of cytomegalovirus exposure and HLA in healthy donors. 13 Jbeta primers and 60 Vbeta primers were used for the PCR. Assay used: immunoSEQ multiplex PCR; TCRdb lists only in-frame clones, some missing. The sample yields almost 200,000 clones, about 85% seen once. General study points: Later on, an analysis found that several of the most significant clusters appeared to be linked to common viral pathogens, which included parvovirus B19.

About this clone itself: Antigen unknown.

The CDR3 spans 13 residues. Germline V gene sequence: CDR1 GTSNPN, CDR2 SVGIG (reference sequence). V shed 2 bases, J shed 8 bases, and the junction held 8 bases outside the gene matches. The sample comprised PBMCs. The chain recombines TRBV30 with TRBJ1-2; 7 nucleotides line up with TRBD1. The receptor was isolated from a male donor in good health and CMV-seropositive. The CDR3 DNA reads TGTGCCTGGAGTAGGGACCCAGGGGGAGGCTACACCTTC. It codes for CAWSRDPGGGYTF.